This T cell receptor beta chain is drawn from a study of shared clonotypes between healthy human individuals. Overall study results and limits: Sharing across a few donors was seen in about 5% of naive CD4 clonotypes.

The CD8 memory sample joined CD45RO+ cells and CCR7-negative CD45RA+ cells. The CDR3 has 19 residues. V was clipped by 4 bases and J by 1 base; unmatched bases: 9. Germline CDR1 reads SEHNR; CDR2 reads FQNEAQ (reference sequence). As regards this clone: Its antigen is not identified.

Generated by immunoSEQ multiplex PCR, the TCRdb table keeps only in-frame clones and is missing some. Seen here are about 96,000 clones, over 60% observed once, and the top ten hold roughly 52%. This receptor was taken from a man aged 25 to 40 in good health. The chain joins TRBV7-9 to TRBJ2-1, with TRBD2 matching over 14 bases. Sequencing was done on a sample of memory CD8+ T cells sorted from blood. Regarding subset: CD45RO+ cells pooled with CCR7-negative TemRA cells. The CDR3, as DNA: TGTGCCAGCAGCTCCGGGACTAGCGGGAGACTTGCGTCCTACAATGAGCAGTTCTTC. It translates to CASSSGTSGRLASYNEQFF.